The rows below give T cell receptor beta chains drawn from one sample of a study of Ad26.COV2.S vaccination and SARS-CoV-2 variants. Data came from immunoSEQ multiplex PCR; TCRdb stores just in-frame clones and leaves some out. Of some 400,000 clones in the sample, about 89% were seen once. Specimen: peripheral blood, collected in a trial of Ad26.COV2.S vaccine versus placebo. The receptor source for this set is a person between 18 and 65 years old who received the Ad26.COV2.S COVID-19 vaccine or a placebo. Each CDR3 is given with its conserved first and last residue. The D gene is left open where the match is weak. Not all rows give a size; the values are once, few, many and, for expanded clones, a class.

d_call	clone_size	j_call	v_call	cdr3_nt	cdr3_aa
TRBD2	-	TRBJ2-1	TRBV7-6	TGTGCCAGCAGCCTACTAGCGGACAATGAGCAGTTCTTC	CASSLLADNEQFF
TRBD1	-	TRBJ1-5	TRBV10-2	TGCGCCAGCAGGGGACAGGGCAATCAGCCCCAGCATTTT	CASRGQGNQPQHF
-	-	TRBJ1-2	TRBV6-2/TRBV6-3	TGTGCCAGCAGTTACTCGGTTGCAAGCGGTGGCTACACCTTC	CASSYSVASGGYTF
-	-	TRBJ2-3	TRBV28	TGTGCCAGCAATTCGGGTGGTTCAGATACGCAGTATTTT	CASNSGGSDTQYF
-	-	TRBJ1-5	TRBV28	TGTGCCAGCAGTTTTGGAACGGGGTTCCGAAATCAGCCCCAGCATTTT	CASSFGTGFRNQPQHF
-	few	TRBJ1-6	TRBV6-5	TGTGCCAGCAGTAACAGTGGGGGAGGATCACCCCTCCACTTT	CASSNSGGGSPLHF
-	-	TRBJ2-1	TRBV14	TGTGCCAGCAGCCGGACAGACACGAGGGGTGAGCAGTTCTTC	CASSRTDTRGEQFF
-	-	TRBJ2-3	TRBV11-2	TGTGCCAGCAGCTTGGTTCTAGGGCAGGGGTTGACAGATACGCAGTATTTT	CASSLVLGQGLTDTQYF
-	-	TRBJ1-2	TRBV29-1	TGCAGCGCCGTTACAGGTTCCCCGAGGTTCGGCTACACCTTC	CSAVTGSPRFGYTF
TRBD2	-	TRBJ2-3	TRBV7-2	TGTGCCAGCAGCCGTTTAGCGGGAGGGCCCTCAGATACGCAGTATTTT	CASSRLAGGPSDTQYF
TRBD1	-	TRBJ1-1	TRBV5-1	TGCGCCAGCAGCCCTCAGGGGGTTGAGAACACTGAAGCTTTCTTT	CASSPQGVENTEAFF
TRBD1	once	TRBJ1-4	TRBV12-5	TGTGCTAGTGGTTTGGTACGACAGGGATGGTTTGAAAAACTGTTTTTT	CASGLVRQGWFEKLFF
-	-	TRBJ1-3	TRBV7-8	TGTGCCAGCAGGATCCAGGGTGCTGGAAACACCATATATTTT	CASRIQGAGNTIYF
TRBD2	-	TRBJ2-3	TRBV29-1	TGCAGCGTTGACCTGGGGGGAACTAGCGAGGGAGATACGCAGTATTTT	CSVDLGGTSEGDTQYF
TRBD1	-	TRBJ1-5	TRBV6-2/TRBV6-3	TGTGCCAGCAGTTACTCGAACAGGGGGAGACAGCCCCAGCATTTT	CASSYSNRGRQPQHF
TRBD1	few	TRBJ1-5	TRBV28	TGTGCCAGCAGTCAACAGGGGCGACACAATCAGCCCCAGCATTTT	CASSQQGRHNQPQHF
-	few	TRBJ2-4	TRBV15	TGTGCCACCAGCAGAGATAGTAGCGGTTTAGCCAAAAACATTCAGTACTTC	CATSRDSSGLAKNIQYF
-	-	TRBJ1-1	TRBV12-3/TRBV12-4	TGTGCCAGCAGTTTTGGGTCGAACACTGAAGCTTTCTTT	CASSFGSNTEAFF
-	-	TRBJ2-1	TRBV5-1	TGCGCCAGCAGCCCCGCCAGGTGGGTCGATGAGCAGTTCTTC	CASSPARWVDEQFF
TRBD2	-	TRBJ2-1	TRBV5-1	TGCGCCAGCAGCTACCGAAGCGGGAGGGTTCACAATGAGCAGTTCTTC	CASSYRSGRVHNEQFF
TRBD2	-	TRBJ2-1	TRBV3-1/TRBV3-2	TGTGCCAGCACCCCAGGCCTTGAGGGAGGGCCTTTCAATGAGCAGTTCTTC	CASTPGLEGGPFNEQFF
-	-	TRBJ1-2	TRBV27	TGTGCCAGCAGTTTATCAGGAAGGGCGGCCTATGGCTACACCTTC	CASSLSGRAAYGYTF
-	-	TRBJ2-2	TRBV9	TGTGCCAGCAGCGTAGATCTAACGAACACCGGGGAGCTGTTTTTT	CASSVDLTNTGELFF
TRBD2	-	TRBJ2-7	TRBV28	TGTGCCAGCAGCCCTAGCGGTTCTTACGAGCAGTACTTC	CASSPSGSYEQYF
TRBD2	once	TRBJ2-7	TRBV3-1/TRBV3-2	TGTGCCAGCAGCCAACGACTAGCGGGAGATTTCTACGAGCAGTACTTC	CASSQRLAGDFYEQYF
TRBD1	-	TRBJ1-6	TRBV5-4	TGTGCCAGCAGCCCCGGACAGGGGATGAATTCACCCCTCCACTTT	CASSPGQGMNSPLHF
-	-	TRBJ1-5	TRBV19	TGTGCCAGTAGCAAGCTACAGAGCCCGTATAGCAATCAGCCCCAGCATTTT	CASSKLQSPYSNQPQHF
-	-	TRBJ1-3	TRBV11-3	TGTGCCAGCAGCTCCTCAGGGGCTTCTGGAAACACCATATATTTT	CASSSSGASGNTIYF
-	-	TRBJ1-3	TRBV18	TGTGCCAGCTCACCCAGCCGACAGAAGAGCTCTGGAAACACCATATATTTT	CASSPSRQKSSGNTIYF
-	-	TRBJ1-1	TRBV29-1	TGCAGCGTCGCCATGACACCAAACACTGAAGCTTTCTTT	CSVAMTPNTEAFF
TRBD1	once	TRBJ1-5	TRBV28	TGTGCCAGCAGTCCGGGGACAGCCGGAGCGCCCCAGCATTTT	CASSPGTAGAPQHF
-	-	TRBJ2-5	TRBV19	TGTGCCAGTAGGATGACAGGACAAGAGACCCAGTACTTC	CASRMTGQETQYF
TRBD1	-	TRBJ1-3	TRBV11-2	TGTGCCAGCAGCCCCCCAGGGGGCCCCAGAAACACCATATATTTT	CASSPPGGPRNTIYF
TRBD1	few	TRBJ1-4	TRBV7-9	TGTGCCAGCAGCTCGGACAGGGAGAATGAAAAACTGTTTTTT	CASSSDRENEKLFF
TRBD2	-	TRBJ2-4	TRBV7-8	TGTGCCAGCAGCCCGGGACTAGCGGGAGGGCCGGCCAAAAACATTCAGTACTTC	CASSPGLAGGPAKNIQYF
-	-	TRBJ1-2	TRBV29-1	TGCAGCGTTAGTTCAGCCTATGGCTACACCTTC	CSVSSAYGYTF
-	-	TRBJ1-5	TRBV15	TGTGCCACCAGCAGCTCCTGGGGGTCAAATAGCAATCAGCCCCAGCATTTT	CATSSSWGSNSNQPQHF
-	-	TRBJ2-3	TRBV27	TGTGCCAGCAGTTTCGGCCGGGCACGGTATACGCAGTATTTT	CASSFGRARYTQYF
-	-	TRBJ1-5	TRBV12-3/TRBV12-4	TGTGCCAGCAGTCTAACAGGGAATCAGCCCCAGCATTTT	CASSLTGNQPQHF
-	-	TRBJ2-7	TRBV18	TGTGCCAGCTCACCACCCGGGTCAATATACGAGCAGTACTTC	CASSPPGSIYEQYF
-	-	TRBJ2-3	TRBV27	TGTGCCAGCAGTTTCTGGGGGATCCCCACAGATACGCAGTATTTT	CASSFWGIPTDTQYF
-	-	TRBJ1-2	TRBV28	TGTGCCAGCAGTTTAGGTCTCGGGGGTCCCTATGGCTACACCTTC	CASSLGLGGPYGYTF
-	once	TRBJ1-5	TRBV3-1/TRBV3-2	TGTGCCAGCAGGTCAACGGGACACTACAATCAGCCCCAGCATTTT	CASRSTGHYNQPQHF
TRBD1	-	TRBJ1-2	TRBV5-6	TGTGCCAGCAGCTACCTGGCGGACAGGGGAAACCGTGGCTACACCTTC	CASSYLADRGNRGYTF
TRBD1	once	TRBJ1-4	TRBV28	TGTGCCAGCAGTCCAAGGGACAGGGGGAATGAAAAACTGTTTTTT	CASSPRDRGNEKLFF
-	-	TRBJ2-2	TRBV5-5	TGTGCCACGACAAGGGGGTCTGCGAACACCGGGGAGCTGTTTTTT	CATTRGSANTGELFF
-	-	TRBJ1-2	TRBV7-6	TGTGCCATCCGGGAAGTCGATGGCTACACCTTC	CAIREVDGYTF
-	-	TRBJ2-5	TRBV9	TGTGCCAGCAGCGTAGGAACAGGGAGGGAGGAGGAGACCCAGTACTTC	CASSVGTGREEETQYF
-	-	TRBJ2-2	TRBV7-3	TGTGCCAGCAGCCCAGCGCTGGCCACCGGGGAGCTGTTTTTT	CASSPALATGELFF
TRBD1	-	TRBJ2-7	TRBV7-2	TGTGCCAGCAGCTTCGGGACAGGGGGCGGCTACGAGCAGTACTTC	CASSFGTGGGYEQYF
TRBD2	-	TRBJ2-7	TRBV10-3	TGTGCCATCAGTGCAAGGACTAGCGGAACCCTTAGGGAGCAGTACTTC	CAISARTSGTLREQYF
-	-	TRBJ2-2	TRBV4-1	TGCGCCAGCAGCCAAGTGGAGAGGGCAGGCGGGGAGCTGTTTTTT	CASSQVERAGGELFF
-	-	TRBJ2-1	TRBV7-9	TGTGCCAGCAGCTCTCCGAGGATCCTGAGGCAGTTCTTC	CASSSPRILRQFF
TRBD1	-	TRBJ2-7	TRBV11-3	TGTGCCAGCAGCTTACCCGGACAGGGGTTGGGTGAGCAGTACTTC	CASSLPGQGLGEQYF
-	few	TRBJ2-1	TRBV21-1	TGTGCCAGCAGCACGCTAGCGGGATACTACAATGAGCAGTTCTTC	CASSTLAGYYNEQFF